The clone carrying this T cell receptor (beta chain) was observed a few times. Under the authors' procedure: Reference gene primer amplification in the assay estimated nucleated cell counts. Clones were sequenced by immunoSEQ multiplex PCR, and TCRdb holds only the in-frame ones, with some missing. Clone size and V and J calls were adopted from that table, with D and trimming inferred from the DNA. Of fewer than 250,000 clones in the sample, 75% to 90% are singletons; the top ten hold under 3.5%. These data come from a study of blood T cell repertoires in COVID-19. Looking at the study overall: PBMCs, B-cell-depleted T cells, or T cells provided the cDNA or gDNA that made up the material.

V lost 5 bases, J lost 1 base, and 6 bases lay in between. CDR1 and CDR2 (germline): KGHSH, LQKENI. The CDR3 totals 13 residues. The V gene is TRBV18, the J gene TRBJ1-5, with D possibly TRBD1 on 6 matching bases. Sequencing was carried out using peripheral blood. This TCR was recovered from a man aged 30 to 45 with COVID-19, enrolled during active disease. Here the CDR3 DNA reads TGTGCCAGCTCAGGACAGAGCAATCAGCCCCAGCATTTT. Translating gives CASSGQSNQPQHF.